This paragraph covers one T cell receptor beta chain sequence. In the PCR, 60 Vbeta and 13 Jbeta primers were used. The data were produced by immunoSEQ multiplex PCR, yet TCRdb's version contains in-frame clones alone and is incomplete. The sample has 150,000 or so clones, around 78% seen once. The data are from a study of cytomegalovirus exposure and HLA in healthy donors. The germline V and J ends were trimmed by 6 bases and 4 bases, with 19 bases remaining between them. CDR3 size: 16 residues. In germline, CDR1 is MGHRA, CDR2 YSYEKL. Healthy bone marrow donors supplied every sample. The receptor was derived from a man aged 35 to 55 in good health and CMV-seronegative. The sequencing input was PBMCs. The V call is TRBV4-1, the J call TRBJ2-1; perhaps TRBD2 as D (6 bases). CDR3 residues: CASRGGESGTYNEQFF. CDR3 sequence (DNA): TGCGCCAGCAGGGGTGGGGAGTCAGGGACTTACAATGAGCAGTTCTTC.